This passage covers 21 T cell receptor beta chains from one sample sequenced in a study of early T cells in non-severe SARS-CoV-2 infection. MiXCR was run by TCRdb on the 5' RACE reads, yielding one entry per CDR3 protein. The table lists more than 95,000 distinct CDR3 sequences, 11% of them singletons. The specimen comprised whole blood, sampled at baseline. The source of these receptors is an adult who was a healthcare worker with PCR-confirmed SARS-CoV-2 infection or an uninfected control (not recorded which).

This clonotype has ten or more counts. The chain employs TRBV5-5 and TRBJ2-7, with no clear D. Germline CDR1 is SGHKS and CDR2 is YYEKEE (reference sequence). There are 18 residues in the CDR3. V was pared by 5 bases and J by 3 bases, with 27 bases between. CDR3 protein: CASRPALSWEPPFYEQYF. CDR3 DNA sequence: TGTGCCAGCAGACCAGCTTTATCCTGGGAACCCCCCTTCTACGAGCAGTACTTC.

This clonotype was recorded a few times. The chain employs TRBV6-1 and TRBJ2-3; the match to TRBD2 covers 13 bases. Looked up from germline, CDR1 is MNHNS and CDR2 is SASEGT. V lost 4 bases, J lost 4 bases, and 5 bases stayed unmatched. The CDR3 runs 16 residues. The CDR3 here is CASSARLAGGADTQYF. CDR3 bases: TGTGCCAGCAGTGCCCGACTAGCGGGGGGCGCAGATACGCAGTATTTT.

This clonotype was counted ten times or more. This rearrangement joins TRBV18 to TRBJ1-2; D possibly corresponds to TRBD1 (6 bases). Germline V gene lookup returns CDR1 KGHSH and CDR2 LQKENI. This CDR3 has 12 residues. The ends were cut back, 6 bases at V and 5 bases at J, with 10 bases in the middle. CDR3: CASSKDSYGYTF. The CDR3 region has the DNA TGTGCCAGCTCTAAGGACAGTTATGGCTACACCTTC.

This clonotype has just a few counts. This chain connects TRBV5-6 to TRBJ1-4; D might be TRBD1 (6 bases). This CDR3 spans 17 amino acids. The V end lost 2 bases, the J end lost 1 base, and 15 bases lay between the germline ends. Germline V lookup: CDR1 SGHDT, CDR2 YYEEEE. CDR3 nucleotide sequence: TGTGCCAGCAGCTTTAATGTGCTGGGACAAACTAATGAAAAACTGTTTTTT. Translation gives CASSFNVLGQTNEKLFF.

This chain links TRBV7-2 with TRBJ1-4; D might be TRBD1 (5 bases). The CDR3 length is 15 residues. CDR1 is SGHTA, CDR2 FQGNSA, per germline. The ends were cut back, 2 bases at V and 8 bases at J, with 15 bases in the middle. CDR3 in amino acids: CASSLLGQAGEKLFF. CDR3 bases: TGTGCCAGCAGCTTATTGGGGCAGGCCGGAGAAAAACTGTTTTTT.

This clonotype was found many times. The chain uses TRBV11-2 and TRBJ1-4, with 7 nucleotides matching TRBD1. Germline CDR1 is SGHAT and CDR2 is FQNNGV. The J segment lost 0 bases and the V segment lost 6 bases, leaving 7 bases of the junction unmatched. There are 16 residues in the CDR3. The CDR3: CASSLGQIATNEKLFF. In DNA, the CDR3 is TGTGCCAGCAGTTTGGGACAGATCGCAACTAATGAAAAACTGTTTTTT.

The chain joins TRBV6-5 to TRBJ2-3; 11 bases are a match to TRBD2. The germline V gene has CDR1 MNHEY and CDR2 SVGAGI. V lost 5 bases to trimming and J lost 4 bases; unmatched junction nucleotides: 8. CDR3 length: 16 amino acids. DNA for the CDR3: TGTGCCAGCAGTCGATCTAGCGGGGGGTCCCCAGATACGCAGTATTTT. It is translated as CASSRSSGGSPDTQYF.

This clonotype was observed many times. CDR3: CASHVYTEAFF. The DNA for the CDR3 is TGTGCCAGCCATGTCTACACTGAAGCTTTCTTT. This chain links TRBV2 with TRBJ1-1; D is ambiguous. Germline assignment: CDR1 SNHLY and CDR2 FYNNEI. The CDR3 is made up of 11 amino acids. Trimming pared 8 bases from V and 3 bases from J, leaving 7 bases between.

This clonotype has a handful of counts. This chain's CDR3 is CAISGGRDTYEQYF. The CDR3 DNA follows: TGTGCCATCAGTGGCGGCCGGGACACCTACGAGCAGTACTTC. V is TRBV10-3 and J is TRBJ2-7, with D possibly matching TRBD1 (6 bases). The germline V gene encodes CDR1 ENHRY and CDR2 SYGVKD. The CDR3 spans 14 residues. With 4 bases removed from V and 2 bases from J, the gap between germline ends came to 12 bases.

This clonotype was observed many times. This chain joins TRBV29-1 and TRBJ2-3; D gene ambiguous. Germline CDR1 and CDR2: SQVTM and ANQGSEA. The CDR3 is 14 residues long. V gave up 5 bases and J gave up 1 base, with 13 bases separating them. CDR3 DNA sequence: TGCAGCGTTTCTAAGGTTTCCGGCACAGATACGCAGTATTTT. This gives the protein CSVSKVSGTDTQYF.

The V and J genes are TRBV19 and TRBJ1-5; unclear D gene. V was cut by 3 bases and J by 3 bases, with 12 bases left in between. Per the germline V gene, CDR1 is LNHDA and CDR2 is SQIVND (reference sequence). The CDR3 spans 15 residues. CDR3 sequence: CASSILMDANQPQHF. The CDR3 nucleotides read TGTGCCAGTAGTATCCTCATGGATGCCAATCAGCCCCAGCATTTT.

About this clonotype itself: Here the CDR3 omits its conserved ending phenylalanine or tryptophan, so a read error is the likely source. This chain joins TRBV7-3 and TRBJ2-2; 9 bases agree with TRBD2. The V segment lost 6 bases and the J segment 6 bases; nucleotides outside the gene matches: 5. The CDR3 has 14 amino acids. Germline loops: CDR1 SGHTA, CDR2 FQGTGA. CDR3 sequence reads: CASSSGGRAGELFL. CDR3 DNA sequence: TGTGCCAGCAGTTCCGGCGGGAGGGCCGGGGAGCTGTTTTTG.

The chain uses TRBV29-1 and TRBJ1-1, with TRBD1 as a possible D gene (5 bases). This CDR3 comprises 13 residues. Germline V gives CDR1 SQVTM, CDR2 ANQGSEA. The V gene lost 2 bases and the J gene lost 0 bases, with 7 bases spanning the gap. CDR3 protein: CSVEIQVNTEAFF. For the CDR3, the DNA is TGCAGCGTTGAAATACAGGTGAACACTGAAGCTTTCTTT.

This clonotype appeared many times. The rearrangement uses TRBV6-1 and TRBJ2-1; 8 nucleotides line up with TRBD1. V was clipped by 6 bases and J by 8 bases; unmatched bases: 12. The length of the CDR3 is 15 residues. Per the germline V gene, CDR1 is MNHNS and CDR2 is SASEGT. The CDR3 DNA sequence: TGTGCCAGCAGATCAAAACCGGACAGGGTCTATGAGCAGTTCTTC. Its translation is CASRSKPDRVYEQFF.

V and J are TRBV10-3 and TRBJ2-2; tentatively, D is TRBD2 (5 bases). V was cut by 8 bases and J by 9 bases, with 16 bases left in between. Germline V gene data show CDR1 as ENHRY and CDR2 as SYGVKD. The CDR3 is 13 amino acids. The CDR3 DNA reads as TGTGCCATCGGGCGGGTGTTAGACCGGGAGCTGTTTTTT. It encodes CAIGRVLDRELFF.

J is TRBJ2-7 and V is TRBV29-1; either TRBD1 or TRBD2 may supply D (6 bases each). The V end was cut by 5 bases, the J end by 1 base, with 15 bases between. Germline CDR1 reads SQVTM; CDR2 reads ANQGSEA. The CDR3 spans 14 residues. The CDR3 loop is CSVRMTGGSYEQYF. Written as DNA, the CDR3 is TGCAGCGTTCGCATGACAGGAGGGTCCTACGAGCAGTACTTC.

This clonotype has ten or more counts. The V gene is TRBV20-1, the J gene TRBJ2-7, with D perhaps TRBD1 or TRBD2 (7 bases each). CDR1 is DFQATT and CDR2 is SNEGSKA in the germline V gene (reference sequence). This CDR3 contains 15 residues. Trimming left V 8 bases short and J 0 bases short, with 20 bases between. The CDR3 reads CSTQTQGGASYEQYF. CDR3 DNA sequence: TGCAGTACTCAGACCCAGGGGGGGGCCTCCTACGAGCAGTACTTC.

The chain employs TRBV27 and TRBJ2-2, with D unclear. Germline CDR1 reads MNHEY; CDR2 reads SMNVEV (reference sequence). Trimming pared 2 bases from V and 7 bases from J, leaving 5 bases between. The CDR3 contains 12 residues. Here the CDR3 reads CASSLTFGELFF. DNA for the CDR3: TGTGCCAGCAGTTTAACTTTCGGGGAGCTGTTTTTT.

The sample holds a few counts of this clonotype. This sequence joins TRBV7-9 and TRBJ2-1; D uncertain. V shed 1 base and J shed 7 bases, with 11 bases lying between them. The V gene's germline CDR1 is SEHNR and CDR2 FQNEAQ (reference sequence). The CDR3 has 14 residues. CDR3 bases: TGTGCCAGCAGCTTAGGTCGTCCGGTTAATGAGCAGTTCTTC. This translates into CASSLGRPVNEQFF.

V and J are TRBV7-2 and TRBJ2-4; D not resolved. V was pared by 5 bases and J by 7 bases, with 9 bases between. Germline CDR1 and CDR2: SGHTA and FQGNSA. This CDR3 region has 12 residues. For the CDR3, the DNA is TGTGCCAGCAGCAACCCTGGGAACATTCAGTACTTC. Residues: CASSNPGNIQYF.

This clonotype occurred a few times. This rearrangement joins TRBV28 to TRBJ2-3, with 13 bases matching TRBD2. Germline CDR1 MDHEN, CDR2 SYDVKM. The CDR3 has 16 amino acids. V lost 8 bases to trimming and J lost 6 bases; unmatched junction nucleotides: 11. DNA for the CDR3: TGTGCCAGCTCTACGCCGGGACTAGCGGGACCGGATACGCAGTATTTT. It codes for CASSTPGLAGPDTQYF.